The 8 T cell receptor beta chains reported below all come from one sample, sequenced in a study of T cell responses to AZD1222 COVID-19 vaccine (dated by TCRdb to the early 2020s). The library was prepared using the immunoSEQ multiplex PCR assay. TCRdb re-hosts the immuneACCESS table, in-frame sequences only. Its copies lack some clones; in the studies checked, an unresolved V gene accounts for under half of them, and the cause for the rest is not known. A total of 100,000 to 150,000 clones appear in this sample, 80% to 90% of them only once. The top ten hold 9.4% of the sample. According to the study, the label for this sample's time point signals: baseline before first vaccination. Here the sequenced sample was peripheral blood, taken on day 0 of AZD1222 vaccination. All receptors come from an adult in good health.

The chain joins TRBV9 to TRBJ2-1; D is unresolved. V was pared by 4 bases and J by 1 base, with 12 bases between. Germline V gene sequence: CDR1 SGDLS, CDR2 YYNGEE. The CDR3 spans 15 residues. CDR3 region: CASSPRSLSYNEQFF. CDR3 DNA sequence: TGTGCCAGCAGCCCCAGGTCGTTGTCCTACAATGAGCAGTTCTTC.

This chain links TRBV24-1 with TRBJ1-5; D perhaps matches TRBD1 (6 bases). V gave up 8 bases and J gave up 6 bases, with 13 bases separating them. This CDR3 has 13 residues. The germline gives CDR1 KGHDR, CDR2 SFDVKD. The CDR3 sequence: CATNSGVGQPQHF. The CDR3 nucleotides are TGTGCCACCAATTCAGGGGTTGGTCAGCCCCAGCATTTT.

The J gene is TRBJ1-1, the V gene TRBV19; 8 nucleotides line up with TRBD1. The CDR3 sequence is 14 residues long. Germline-derived CDR1 and CDR2 are LNHDA and SQIVND (reference sequence). The junction had 5 bases not matched to a gene; V was cut back by 3 bases and J by 5 bases. The DNA for the CDR3 is TGTGCCAGTAGTATGACAGGGGAGAGGACTGAAGCTTTCTTT. As protein: CASSMTGERTEAFF.

The V gene is TRBV3-1 (or the pseudogene TRBV3-2), the J gene TRBJ2-7; TRBD1 matches at 7 bases. The CDR3 runs 14 residues. Trimming at V came to 5 bases and at J to 5 bases, leaving 9 bases not matched to a gene. The germline gives CDR1 LGHDT, CDR2 YNNKEL (reference sequence). The CDR3 DNA is TGTGCCAGCAGCTCAGAGGGGGCGCTGGACGAGCAGTACTTC. It specifies CASSSEGALDEQYF.

This sequence joins TRBV12-3 or TRBV12-4 and TRBJ1-2; D remains unclear. The germline V and J ends were trimmed by 6 bases and 2 bases, with 7 bases remaining between them. This CDR3 comprises 12 residues. The CDR3 loop is CASSHPNYGYTF. The CDR3 DNA follows: TGTGCCAGCAGCCATCCCAACTATGGCTACACCTTC.

V gene TRBV11-2 combines with J gene TRBJ2-2; perhaps TRBD1 as D (7 bases). Germline CDR1 is SGHAT and CDR2 is FQNNGV. This CDR3 comprises 16 residues. V shed 2 bases and J shed 3 bases, with 13 bases lying between them. Here the CDR3 reads CASSLLAGQHTGELFF. The CDR3 DNA is TGTGCCAGCAGCTTATTGGCGGGACAGCACACCGGGGAGCTGTTTTTT.

The table lists this clone with a few counts. This chain uses TRBV6-5 with TRBJ1-3; no firm D call. There are 12 residues in the CDR3. Per the germline V gene, CDR1 is MNHEY and CDR2 is SVGAGI. V gave up 4 bases and J gave up 8 bases, with 9 bases separating them. The CDR3 DNA reads TGTGCCAGCAGTTCCCCTAGGGACACCATATATTTT. Its translation is CASSSPRDTIYF.

A few counts support this clone. J is TRBJ2-7 and V is TRBV5-1, with 7 positions matching TRBD2. J was trimmed by 3 bases and V by 5 bases; bases with no gene match: 11. Per germline, CDR1 SGHRS and CDR2 YFSETQ. The CDR3 extends over 15 amino acids. The CDR3 spells CASRPEQLALYEQYF. The CDR3 DNA follows: TGCGCCAGCAGACCCGAGCAACTAGCGCTCTACGAGCAGTACTTC.